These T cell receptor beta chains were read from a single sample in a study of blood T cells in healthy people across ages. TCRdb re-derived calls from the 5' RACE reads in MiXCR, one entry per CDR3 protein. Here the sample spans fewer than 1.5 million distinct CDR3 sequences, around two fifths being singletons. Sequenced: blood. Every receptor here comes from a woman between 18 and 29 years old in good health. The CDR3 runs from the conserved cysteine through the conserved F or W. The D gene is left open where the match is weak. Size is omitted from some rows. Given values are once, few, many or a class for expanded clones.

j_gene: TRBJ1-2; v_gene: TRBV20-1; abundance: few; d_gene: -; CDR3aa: CSARFDLGGYTF; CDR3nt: TGCAGTGCTAGATTCGATCTAGGAGGCTACACCTTC
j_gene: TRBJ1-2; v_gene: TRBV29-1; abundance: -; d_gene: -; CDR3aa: CSFQPESGYGYTF; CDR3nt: TGCAGCTTCCAACCCGAGAGTGGCTATGGCTACACCTTC
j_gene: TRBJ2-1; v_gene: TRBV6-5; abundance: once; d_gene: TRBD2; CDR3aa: CASSPTSGSYNKQFF; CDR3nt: TGTGCCAGCAGTCCAACTAGCGGATCATACAATAAGCAGTTCTTC
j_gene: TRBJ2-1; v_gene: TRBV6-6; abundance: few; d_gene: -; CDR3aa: CASSYSGQGSYNEQFF; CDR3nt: TGTGCCAGCAGTTACTCGGGCCAGGGTTCCTACAATGAGCAGTTCTTC
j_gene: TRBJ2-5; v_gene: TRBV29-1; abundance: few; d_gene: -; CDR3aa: CSDSMTSQETQYF; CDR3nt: TGCAGCGATAGTATGACTAGCCAAGAGACCCAGTACTTC
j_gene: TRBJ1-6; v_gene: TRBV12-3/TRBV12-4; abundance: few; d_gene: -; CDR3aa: CASSFQDQSPLHF; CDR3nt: TGTGCCAGCAGTTTCCAGGACCAATCACCCCTCCACTTT
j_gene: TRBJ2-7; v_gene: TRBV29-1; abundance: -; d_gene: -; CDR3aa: CSVSAATYEQYF; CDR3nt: TGCAGCGTTTCGGCAGCTACCTACGAGCAGTACTTC
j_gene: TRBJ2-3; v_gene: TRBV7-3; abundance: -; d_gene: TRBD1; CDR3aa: CASSSGQGVDTQYF; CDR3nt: TGTGCCAGCAGCTCAGGACAGGGAGTAGATACGCAGTATTTT
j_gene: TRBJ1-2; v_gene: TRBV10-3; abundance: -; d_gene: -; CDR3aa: CAISETPFGYTF; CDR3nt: TGTGCCATCAGTGAGACCCCTTTTGGCTACACCTTC
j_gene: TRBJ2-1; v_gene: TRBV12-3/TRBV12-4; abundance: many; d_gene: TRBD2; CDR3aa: CASSANSGGAQFF; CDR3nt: TGTGCCAGCAGTGCAAATAGCGGGGGGGCCCAGTTCTTC
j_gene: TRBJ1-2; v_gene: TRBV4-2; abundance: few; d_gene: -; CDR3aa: CASSQDGGPYGYTF; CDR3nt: TGTGCCAGCAGCCAAGATGGGGGGCCATATGGCTACACCTTC
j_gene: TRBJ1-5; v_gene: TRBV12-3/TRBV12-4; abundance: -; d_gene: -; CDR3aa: CASSFKGRGDQPQHF; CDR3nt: TGTGCCAGCAGTTTTAAGGGGCGAGGGGATCAGCCCCAGCATTTT
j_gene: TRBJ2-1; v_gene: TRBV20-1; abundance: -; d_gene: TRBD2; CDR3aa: CSARGGAGGGEQFF; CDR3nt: TGCAGTGCTAGAGGGGGAGCGGGAGGAGGTGAGCAGTTCTTC
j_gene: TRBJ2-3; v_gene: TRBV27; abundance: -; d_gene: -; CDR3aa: CASSRSSWDTQYF; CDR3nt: TGTGCCAGCAGTCGGTCTAGCTGGGATACGCAGTATTTT
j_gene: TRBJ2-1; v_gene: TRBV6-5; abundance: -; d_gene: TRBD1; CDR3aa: CASSTGDRAHNEQFF; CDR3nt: TGTGCCAGCAGTACCGGGGACAGGGCCCACAATGAGCAGTTCTTC
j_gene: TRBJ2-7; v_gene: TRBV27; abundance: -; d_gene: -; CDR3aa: CASSGYYGGYEQYF; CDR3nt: TGTGCCAGCAGTGGGTATTACGGTGGCTACGAGCAGTACTTC
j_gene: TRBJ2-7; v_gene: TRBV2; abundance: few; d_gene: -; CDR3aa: CASSNGPGAYEQYF; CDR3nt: TGTGCCAGCAGCAACGGACCTGGGGCCTACGAGCAGTACTTC
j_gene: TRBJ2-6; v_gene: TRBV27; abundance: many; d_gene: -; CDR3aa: CASSPSGANVLTF; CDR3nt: TGTGCCAGCAGCCCCTCTGGGGCCAACGTCCTGACTTTC
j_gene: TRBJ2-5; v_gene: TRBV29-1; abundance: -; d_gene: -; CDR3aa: CSASGGNNEQYF; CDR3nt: TGCAGCGCCTCCGGGGGAAACAATGAGCAGTACTTC
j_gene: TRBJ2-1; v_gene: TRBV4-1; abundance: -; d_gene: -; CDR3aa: CASSQPLATVYNEQFF; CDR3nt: TGCGCCAGCAGCCAACCTCTAGCGACAGTATACAATGAGCAGTTCTTC
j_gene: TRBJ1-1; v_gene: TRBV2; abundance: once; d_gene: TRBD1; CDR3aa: CASRPRLQGTNTEAFF; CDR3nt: TGTGCCAGCAGGCCACGATTACAGGGGACGAACACTGAAGCTTTCTTT
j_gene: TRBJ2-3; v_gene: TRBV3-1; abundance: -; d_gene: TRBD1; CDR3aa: CASSPGQGPNTQYF; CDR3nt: TGTGCCAGCAGCCCGGGACAGGGCCCCAATACGCAGTATTTT